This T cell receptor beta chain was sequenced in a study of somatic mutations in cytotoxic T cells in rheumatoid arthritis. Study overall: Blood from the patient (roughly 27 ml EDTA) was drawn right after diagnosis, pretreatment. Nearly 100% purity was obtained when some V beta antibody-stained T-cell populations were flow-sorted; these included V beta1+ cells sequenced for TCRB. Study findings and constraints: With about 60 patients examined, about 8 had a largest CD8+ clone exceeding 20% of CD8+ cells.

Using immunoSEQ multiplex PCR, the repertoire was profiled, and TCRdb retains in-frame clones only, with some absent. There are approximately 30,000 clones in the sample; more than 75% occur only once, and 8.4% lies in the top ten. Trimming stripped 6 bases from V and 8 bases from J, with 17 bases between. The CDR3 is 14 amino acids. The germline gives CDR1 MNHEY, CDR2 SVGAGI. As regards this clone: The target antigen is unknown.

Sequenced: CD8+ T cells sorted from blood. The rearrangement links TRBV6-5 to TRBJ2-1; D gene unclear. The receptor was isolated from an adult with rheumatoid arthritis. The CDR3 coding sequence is TGTGCCAGCAGCACCCTGACCCTTCGCTATGAGCAGTTCTTC. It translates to CASSTLTLRYEQFF.